The clone carrying this T cell receptor beta chain was observed a few times. Its target is not known. The entry originates in a study of T cell repertoires in cytomegalovirus infection. About the study: CMV infection plus the matching HLA type was flagged by public TCR beta signatures. Points from the study as a whole: Cumulative public TCR beta family frequency identified carriers of CMV plus the relevant HLA. HLA-C-restricted CMV clonotypes gave the most frequent clonotype in two of eight donors.

Germline CDR1 SEHNR, CDR2 FQNEAQ (reference sequence). This CDR3 is 15 amino acids long. V lost 2 bases, J lost 6 bases, and 17 bases lay in between. MiXCR was run by TCRdb on the reads, yielding one entry per CDR3 protein. The profile shows more than 400,000 distinct CDR3 sequences, more than 25% of them singletons. This TCR was sampled from a human donor in good health (CMV status not recorded). Some clones in this sample may be carry-over from other donors' samples. Sequenced sample: PBMCs. The chain combines TRBV7-9 with TRBJ2-7; D is undetermined. CDR3 bases: TGTGCCAGCAGCTTACGGGCAGCCACAATCAGCGAGCAGTACTTC. This encodes CASSLRAATISEQYF.